The next 9 T cell receptor beta chains were all read from a single sample in a study of T-cell reconstitution after alpha-beta-depleted transplantation in children. TCRbeta library construction was performed incorporating unique molecular identifiers. TCRdb reprocessed the PCR reads via MiXCR and lists one record per CDR3 protein. The repertoire holds hundreds of thousands of distinct CDR3 sequences, around a sixth seen once, with 1.1% in the top ten. This sample comprised PBMCs from the stem cell graft donor, obtained from the stem cell graft. These receptors were obtained from a human donor who donated a stem cell graft to a child with acute myeloid leukemia.

As concerns this clonotype: Just one base apart from a much larger clone, this may be a read error. The chain has TRBV20-1 and TRBJ1-5, with TRBD1 as a possible D gene (6 bases). The CDR3 length is 15 residues. Per the germline V gene, CDR1 is DFQATT and CDR2 is SNEGSKA (reference sequence). The CDR3 region is CSASTKQGMGQTQHF. DNA for the CDR3: TGCAGTGCTAGTACTAAACAGGGTATGGGTCAGACCCAGCATTTT.

This clonotype was found a few times. The CDR3 DNA follows: TGTGCCAGCCTACTAGCGGGGGAAGAGACCCAGTACTTC. Its translation: CASLLAGEETQYF. The V call is TRBV7-9, the J call TRBJ2-5, with 11 bases that match TRBD2. The CDR3 consists of 13 residues. V shed 8 bases, J shed 3 bases, and the junction held 2 bases outside the gene matches. Germline loops: CDR1 SEHNR, CDR2 FQNEAQ (reference sequence).

This clonotype has a handful of counts. V and J are TRBV11-2 and TRBJ2-5; TRBD1 or TRBD2 may be the D gene (6 bases each). The CDR3 is 15 amino acids. In germline, CDR1 is SGHAT, CDR2 FQNNGV. V was trimmed by 0 bases and J by 9 bases, leaving 17 bases between them. CDR3 loop: CASSLEGAGRGSQYF. The CDR3 DNA reads as TGTGCCAGCAGCTTAGAGGGGGCGGGACGCGGGTCCCAGTACTTC.

At least ten counts were recorded for this clonotype. V and J are TRBV7-2 and TRBJ1-1; D call uncertain. The germline V and J ends were trimmed by 0 bases and 3 bases, with 8 bases remaining between them. Germline CDR1 is SGHTA and CDR2 is FQGNSA. The CDR3 is made up of 14 amino acids. The CDR3 DNA follows: TGTGCCAGCAGCTTAGCGTTGGAGTACACTGAAGCTTTCTTT. Translation gives CASSLALEYTEAFF.

This clonotype occurred many times. The chain is built from TRBV5-1 and TRBJ1-1; the D gene is possibly TRBD1 (6 bases). The V end was cut by 5 bases, the J end by 1 base, with 18 bases between. The CDR3 runs to 16 residues. CDR1 is SGHRS, CDR2 YFSETQ, per germline. The CDR3 loop reads CASSQKQGRRNTEAFF. The CDR3 coding sequence is TGCGCCAGCAGTCAAAAACAGGGTCGGCGGAACACTGAAGCTTTCTTT.

This clonotype was seen ten or more times. V usage is TRBV12-3 or TRBV12-4 and J usage is TRBJ2-3, with unresolved D. The CDR3 totals 14 residues. The V end lost 6 bases, the J end lost 3 bases, and 13 bases lay between the germline ends. The CDR3 DNA is TGTGCCAGCAGCCTTTTCGGCAGGACAGATACGCAGTATTTT. This translates into CASSLFGRTDTQYF.

Only a few counts were recorded for this clonotype. V and J are TRBV13 and TRBJ2-7; 14 nucleotides agree with TRBD2. Trimming removed 5 bases from V and 3 bases from J; junction bases left unmatched: 3. The CDR3 is made up of 15 amino acids. CDR1 PRHDT and CDR2 FYEKMQ come from the germline V gene (reference sequence). CDR3 sequence: CASSAGTSGGYEQYF. In nucleotides, the CDR3 is TGTGCCAGCAGCGCAGGGACTAGCGGGGGCTACGAGCAGTACTTC.

The CDR3 DNA follows: TGTGCCAGCAGTGAACGCAGGGGCAATCAGCCCCAGCATTTT. Translation gives CASSERRGNQPQHF. V and J are TRBV6-1 and TRBJ1-5; D perhaps matches TRBD1 (5 bases). Germline V gives CDR1 MNHNS, CDR2 SASEGT. Trimming took off 2 bases at V and 2 bases at J, with 7 bases between the two ends. CDR3 length: 14 amino acids.

This clonotype was observed at least ten times. The J gene is TRBJ2-2, the V gene TRBV2; tentative D call: TRBD2 (5 bases). This CDR3 is built from 14 residues. Trimming removed 7 bases at V and 2 bases at J, with 11 bases between. In germline, CDR1 is SNHLY, CDR2 FYNNEI. CDR3 loop: CASKGDINTGELFF. The CDR3 nucleotides are TGTGCCAGCAAGGGAGACATTAACACCGGGGAGCTGTTTTTT.